This T cell receptor (beta chain) originates from a study of shared clonotypes between healthy human individuals. The method was immunoSEQ multiplex PCR; TCRdb's version includes in-frame clones alone and lacks a portion of them. The sample carries about 1 million clones, about 70% recorded once. Study-wide points: Sample collection involved blood only; tissue repertoires are likely different. Generation probabilities were higher for clonotypes shared across all four sorted-subset donors than for unshared ones.

As concerns this clone: Its antigen is as yet unknown.

The source of this sequence is a young man in good health. The sequencing input was memory CD4+ T cells sorted from blood. Subset defined: CD45RA-negative fraction.

In DNA, the CDR3 is TGTGCCAGCAGCTTGGGTGAGAGTCTAGCCTCCAATGAGCAGTTCTTC. It encodes CASSLGESLASNEQFF. This chain connects TRBV5-8 to TRBJ2-1, with a tentative D call TRBD2 (5 bases). Trimming left V 0 bases short and J 6 bases short, with 16 bases between. The CDR3 consists of 16 residues. The germline V gene has CDR1 SGHTS and CDR2 YDEGEE.